The following is a T cell receptor (beta chain) sequence with its context. Its specificity is unknown. The record originates from a study of cytomegalovirus exposure and HLA in healthy donors. Nominally healthy donors provided the samples, though records likely missed some immune exposures. PCR amplification relied on 60 Vbeta primers (plus 13 Jbeta primers). Libraries were prepared by immunoSEQ multiplex PCR; TCRdb keeps only in-frame clonotypes and omits some of them. The sample yields 85,000 to 100,000 clones, around 80% seen once. Regarding the study as a whole: A previous analysis found most TCR beta V segments productive roughly 87% or roughly 30% of the time. Sequencing artifact likely explains a cluster of highly shared sequence variants.

With 6 bases removed from V and 0 bases from J, the gap between germline ends came to 12 bases. Germline CDR1 is MNHEY and CDR2 is SMNVEV (reference sequence). The CDR3 covers 15 residues. The source is a man aged 25-45 years in good health and CMV-seronegative. Material for sequencing was PBMCs. V gene TRBV27 combines with J gene TRBJ1-5, with a tentative D call TRBD1 (6 bases). CDR3 sequence reads: CASSQGQNSNQPQHF. In DNA form, the CDR3 reads TGTGCCAGCAGCCAAGGACAGAATAGCAATCAGCCCCAGCATTTT.